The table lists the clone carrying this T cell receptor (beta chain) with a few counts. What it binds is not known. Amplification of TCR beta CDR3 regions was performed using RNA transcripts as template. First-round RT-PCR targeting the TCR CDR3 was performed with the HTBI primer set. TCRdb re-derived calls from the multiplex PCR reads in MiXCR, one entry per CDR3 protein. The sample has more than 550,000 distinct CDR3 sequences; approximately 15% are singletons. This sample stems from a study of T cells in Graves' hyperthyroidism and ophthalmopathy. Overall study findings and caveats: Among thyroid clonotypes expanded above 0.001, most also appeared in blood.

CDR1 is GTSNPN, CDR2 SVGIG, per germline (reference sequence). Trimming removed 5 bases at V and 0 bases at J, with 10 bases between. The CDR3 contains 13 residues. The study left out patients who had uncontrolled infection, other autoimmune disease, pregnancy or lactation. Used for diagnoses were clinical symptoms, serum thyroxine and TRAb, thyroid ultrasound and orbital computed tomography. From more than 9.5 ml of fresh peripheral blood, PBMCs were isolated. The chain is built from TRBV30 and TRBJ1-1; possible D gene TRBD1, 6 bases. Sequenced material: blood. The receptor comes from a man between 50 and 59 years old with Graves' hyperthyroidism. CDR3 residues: CAWGRDMNTEAFF. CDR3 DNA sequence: TGTGCCTGGGGGAGGGACATGAACACTGAAGCTTTCTTT.